The 12 T cell receptor beta chains below all came from one sample that was sequenced in a study of memory CD4+ T cells and cytomegalovirus serostatus. The sort gate was single viable CD3+CD4+CD8-CD45RO+ cells for memory CD4+ T cells. Here immunoSEQ multiplex PCR was the method, and the copy in TCRdb shows in-frame clones only, minus some. The data show 35,000 to 45,000 clones, with around three quarters seen just once and 0.7% to 0.8% held by the top ten. The sample comprised memory CD4+ T cells from blood. The receptors shown here come from an adult in good health and CMV-seronegative.

The chain has TRBV12-5 and TRBJ1-2, with D possibly being TRBD1 (6 bases). The CDR3 consists of 14 residues. V was trimmed by 2 bases and J by 7 bases, leaving 14 bases between them. Germline-derived CDR1 and CDR2 are LGHNT and FRNRAP. The CDR3 DNA follows: TGTGCTAGTGGTTTGAACCCGGACAGAAGTGGCTACACCTTC. This gives the protein CASGLNPDRSGYTF.

This chain joins TRBV6-6 and TRBJ2-1; 9 bases agree with TRBD2. Per germline, CDR1 MNHNY and CDR2 SVGAGI (reference sequence). The CDR3 is 13 amino acids. The V gene end was trimmed by 10 bases and the J gene end by 9 bases; junction bases not matched to a gene: 10. This CDR3 reads CATGTSRGGEQFF. Written as DNA, the CDR3 is TGTGCCACCGGGACTAGCCGGGGCGGTGAGCAGTTCTTC.

Relative to its sample, this clone is medium-sized. This chain joins TRBV6-5 and TRBJ1-2; D ambiguous. Germline CDR1 and CDR2: MNHEY and SVGAGI. V gave up 8 bases and J gave up 8 bases, with 15 bases separating them. The CDR3 contains 12 residues. As DNA, the CDR3 is TGTGCCAGCGGCGGGCCCACGGGCGGCTACACCTTC. Amino acid sequence: CASGGPTGGYTF.

The table lists this clone with a count of one. This chain connects TRBV6-5 to TRBJ1-1; weak D call: TRBD1 (5 bases). This CDR3 is 13 amino acids long. The germline V gene has CDR1 MNHEY and CDR2 SVGAGI. With 0 bases removed from V and 4 bases from J, the gap between germline ends came to 6 bases. The CDR3 is CASSYSGATEAFF. CDR3 coding DNA: TGTGCCAGCAGTTACTCCGGGGCCACTGAAGCTTTCTTT.

The rearrangement links TRBV30 to TRBJ2-7; 7 nucleotides agree with TRBD2. V was clipped by 7 bases and J by 3 bases; unmatched bases: 9. In germline, CDR1 is GTSNPN, CDR2 SVGIG (reference sequence). CDR3 size: 13 residues. This chain's CDR3 is CASKASGGYEQYF. The CDR3 nucleotides are TGTGCCTCGAAGGCCTCGGGGGGCTACGAGCAGTACTTC.

This chain connects TRBV7-9 to TRBJ2-7; D is ambiguous. The CDR3 runs 13 residues. Germline loops: CDR1 SEHNR, CDR2 FQNEAQ (reference sequence). With 3 bases removed from V and 1 base from J, the gap between germline ends came to 7 bases. CDR3 DNA sequence: TGTGCCAGCAGCTTTCCTCTTTCCTACGAGCAGTACTTC. Its protein product is CASSFPLSYEQYF.

The chain couples TRBV5-4 to TRBJ1-2; D unclear. The CDR3 consists of 12 residues. V was pared by 6 bases and J by 6 bases, with 12 bases between. CDR1 and CDR2 (germline): SGHNT, YYREEE (reference sequence). The CDR3 protein is CASTLAGDGYTF. DNA of the CDR3: TGTGCCAGCACCCTTGCCGGGGATGGCTACACCTTC. The full variable domain, completed using reference TRBV5-4 and TRBJ1-2, is ETGVTQSPTHLIKTRGQQVTLRCSSQSGHNTVSWYQQALGQGPQFIFQYYREEENGRGNFPPRFSGLQFPNYSSELNVNALELDDSALYLCASTLAGDGYTFGSGTRLTVV.

CDR3 sequence: CASSPPDRNTEAFF. The DNA for the CDR3 is TGTGCCAGCAGCCCCCCGGACAGGAACACTGAAGCTTTCTTT. The gene calls are TRBV6-5 and TRBJ1-1; D is perhaps TRBD1 (6 bases). In germline, CDR1 is MNHEY, CDR2 SVGAGI. The CDR3 has 14 amino acids. V shed 6 bases and J shed 1 base, with 12 bases lying between them.

The chain links TRBV19 to TRBJ1-2, with D possibly being TRBD1 (6 bases). V lost 0 bases and J 7 bases, leaving 12 bases between the germline ends. The CDR3 has 14 amino acids. Germline V gene sequence: CDR1 LNHDA, CDR2 SQIVND (reference sequence). The CDR3 loop is CASSIERGAAGYTF. DNA for the CDR3: TGTGCCAGTAGTATAGAGAGGGGGGCCGCTGGCTACACCTTC.

The gene calls are TRBV7-2 and TRBJ2-1; D is perhaps TRBD2 (6 bases). Trimming removed 3 bases at V and 7 bases at J, with 10 bases between. The germline CDR1 and CDR2 sequences are SGHTA and FQGNSA. This CDR3 contains 13 residues. The chain's CDR3 is CASSFRGSNEQFF. CDR3 coding DNA: TGTGCCAGCAGCTTTCGGGGGTCGAATGAGCAGTTCTTC.

The V call is TRBV12-5, the J call TRBJ2-7; D ambiguous. CDR1 and CDR2 from the germline V gene are LGHNT and FRNRAP. CDR3 length: 12 amino acids. The CDR3 region has the DNA TGTGCCTCCAGAGGCCGCTCCTACGAGCAGTACTTC. Its protein is CASRGRSYEQYF. Combining the CDR3 with reference TRBV12-5 and TRBJ2-7 gives the whole variable domain DARVTQTPRHKVTEMGQEVTMRCQPILGHNTVFWYRQTMMQGLELLAYFRNRAPLDDSGMPKDRFSAEMPDATLATLKIQPSEPRDSAVYFCASRGRSYEQYFGPGTRLTVT.

The J gene is TRBJ1-2, the V gene TRBV15; TRBD1 is a possible D gene (5 bases). This CDR3 has 17 residues. Trimming stripped 0 bases from V and 4 bases from J, with 18 bases between. Germline V gene lookup returns CDR1 LNHNV and CDR2 YYDKDF (reference sequence). Written as DNA, the CDR3 is TGTGCCACCAGCAGAGATCCCCGGCCAGGGATGCCCTATGGCTACACCTTC. This translates into CATSRDPRPGMPYGYTF.